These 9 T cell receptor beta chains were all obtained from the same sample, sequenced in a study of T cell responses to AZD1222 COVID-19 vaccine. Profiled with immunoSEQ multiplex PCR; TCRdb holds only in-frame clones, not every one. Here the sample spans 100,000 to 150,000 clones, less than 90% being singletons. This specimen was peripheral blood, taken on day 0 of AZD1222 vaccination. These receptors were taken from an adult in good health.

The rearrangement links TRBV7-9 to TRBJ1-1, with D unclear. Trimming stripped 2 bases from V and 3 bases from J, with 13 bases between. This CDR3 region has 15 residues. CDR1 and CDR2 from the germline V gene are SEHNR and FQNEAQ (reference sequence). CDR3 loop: CASSLSLWGYTEAFF. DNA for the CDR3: TGTGCCAGCAGCTTATCCCTCTGGGGTTACACTGAAGCTTTCTTT.

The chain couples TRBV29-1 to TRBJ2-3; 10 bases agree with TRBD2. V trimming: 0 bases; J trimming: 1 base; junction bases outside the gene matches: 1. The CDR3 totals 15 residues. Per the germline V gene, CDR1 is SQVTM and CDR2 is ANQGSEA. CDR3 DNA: TGCAGCGTTGAAGAAGGGACTAGCGGCACAGATACGCAGTATTTT. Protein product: CSVEEGTSGTDTQYF.

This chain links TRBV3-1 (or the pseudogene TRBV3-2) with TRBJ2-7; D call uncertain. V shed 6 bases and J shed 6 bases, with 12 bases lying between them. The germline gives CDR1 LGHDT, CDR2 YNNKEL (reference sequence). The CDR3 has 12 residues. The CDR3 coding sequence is TGTGCCAGCAGTCCTTACGCCTCCGAGCAGTACTTC. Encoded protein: CASSPYASEQYF.

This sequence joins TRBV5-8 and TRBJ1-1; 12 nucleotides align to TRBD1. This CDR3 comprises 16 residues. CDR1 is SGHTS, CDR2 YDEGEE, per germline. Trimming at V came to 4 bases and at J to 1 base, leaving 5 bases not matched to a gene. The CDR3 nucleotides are TGTGCCAGCAGCCATGGGACAGGGGGCGCGAACACTGAAGCTTTCTTT. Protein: CASSHGTGGANTEAFF.

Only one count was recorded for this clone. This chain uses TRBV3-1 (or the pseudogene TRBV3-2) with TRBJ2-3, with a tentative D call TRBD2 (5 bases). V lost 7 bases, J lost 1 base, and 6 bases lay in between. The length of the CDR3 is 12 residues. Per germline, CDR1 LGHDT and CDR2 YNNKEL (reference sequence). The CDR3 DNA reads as TGTGCCAGCACCGGGGGCACAGATACGCAGTATTTT. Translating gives CASTGGTDTQYF.

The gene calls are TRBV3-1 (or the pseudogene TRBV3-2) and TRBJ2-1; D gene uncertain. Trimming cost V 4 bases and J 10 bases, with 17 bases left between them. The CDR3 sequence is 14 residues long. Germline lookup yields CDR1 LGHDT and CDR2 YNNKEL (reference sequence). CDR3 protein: CASSRQPLFSEQFF. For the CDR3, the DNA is TGTGCCAGCAGCCGCCAGCCCCTTTTCTCGGAGCAGTTCTTC.

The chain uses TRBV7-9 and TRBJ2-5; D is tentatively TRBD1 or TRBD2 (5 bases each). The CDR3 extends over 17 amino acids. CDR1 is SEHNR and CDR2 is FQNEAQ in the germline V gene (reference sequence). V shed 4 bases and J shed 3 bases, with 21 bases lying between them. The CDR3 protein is CASSYSLARDAEETQYF. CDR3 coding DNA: TGTGCCAGCAGCTACTCCCTAGCCCGGGACGCCGAAGAGACCCAGTACTTC.

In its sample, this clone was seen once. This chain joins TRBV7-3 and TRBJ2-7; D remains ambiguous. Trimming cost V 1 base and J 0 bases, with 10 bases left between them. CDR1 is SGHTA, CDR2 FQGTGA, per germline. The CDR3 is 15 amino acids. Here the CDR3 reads CASSLSTGRSYEQYF. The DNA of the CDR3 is TGTGCCAGCAGCTTAAGCACGGGCCGCTCCTACGAGCAGTACTTC.

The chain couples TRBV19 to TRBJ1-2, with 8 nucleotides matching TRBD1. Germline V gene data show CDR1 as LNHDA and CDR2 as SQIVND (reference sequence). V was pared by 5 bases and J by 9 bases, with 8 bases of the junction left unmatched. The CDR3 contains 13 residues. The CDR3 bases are TGTGCCAGTAGTCACGACAGGGGTTGGAGCTACACCTTC. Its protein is CASSHDRGWSYTF. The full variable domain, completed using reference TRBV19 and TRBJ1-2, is DGGITQSPKYLFRKEGQNVTLSCEQNLNHDAMYWYRQDPGQGLRLIYYSQIVNDFQKGDIAEGYSVSREKKESFPLTVTSAQKNPTAFYLCASSHDRGWSYTFGSGTRLTVV.